This passage covers 22 T cell receptor beta chains from one sample sequenced in a study of Ad26.COV2.S vaccination and SARS-CoV-2 variants. Treatment indicated: 15 to 20 received Ad26.COV2.S at low or high dose, single or two shots; roughly five received placebo; per-sample allocation not given. Sampling was done on day 63 after the first vaccine or placebo injection. TCRdb's table, derived via immunoSEQ multiplex PCR, lists solely in-frame clones and lacks some. Of about 350,000 clones listed, 88% are singletons. The material sequenced was peripheral blood, taken in a trial of Ad26.COV2.S vaccine versus placebo. The receptors come from a person aged 18-65 years who received the Ad26.COV2.S COVID-19 vaccine or a placebo.

The chain recombines TRBV9 with TRBJ1-1; 8 bases align to TRBD1. Germline CDR1 and CDR2: SGDLS and YYNGEE. Trimming removed 2 bases from V and 4 bases from J; junction bases left unmatched: 4. The CDR3 totals 14 residues. CDR3 residues: CASSVSTGATEAFF. CDR3 DNA: TGTGCCAGCAGCGTCTCGACAGGGGCCACTGAAGCTTTCTTT.

CDR3 sequence: CASSFSGRQGGLETQYF. CDR3 nucleotides: TGCGCCAGCAGCTTTAGCGGACGGCAGGGAGGGTTAGAGACCCAGTACTTC. This chain connects TRBV5-1 to TRBJ2-5; 7 bases agree with TRBD2. The CDR3 has 17 residues. Trimming took 2 bases from V and 4 from J; bases not matched to a gene: 14. The V gene's germline CDR1 is SGHRS and CDR2 YFSETQ. Full variable domain (remainder filled in from reference TRBV5-1 and TRBJ2-5): KAGVTQTPRYLIKTRGQQVTLSCSPISGHRSVSWYQQTPGQGLQFLFEYFSETQRNKGNFPGRFSGRQFSNSRSEMNVSTLELGDSALYLCASSFSGRQGGLETQYFGPGTRLLVL.

The chain has TRBV11-2 and TRBJ2-3; 11 positions agree with TRBD2. The CDR3 runs to 17 residues. Germline V gives CDR1 SGHAT, CDR2 FQNNGV. J lost 1 base, V lost 3 bases, and 6 bases had no gene match. Here the CDR3 DNA reads TGTGCCAGCAGCTTGAAGAGACTAGCGGGGCGCACAGATACGCAGTATTTT. It encodes CASSLKRLAGRTDTQYF.

The chain links TRBV9 to TRBJ2-1, with 10 bases fitting TRBD2. The junction had 5 bases not matched to a gene; V was cut back by 3 bases and J by 5 bases. Germline loops: CDR1 SGDLS, CDR2 YYNGEE. This CDR3 region has 15 residues. This CDR3 is CASSATSGADNEQFF. The CDR3 region has the DNA TGTGCCAGCAGCGCTACTAGCGGGGCCGACAATGAGCAGTTCTTC. Full variable domain (missing parts from reference TRBV9 and TRBJ2-1): DSGVTQTPKHLITATGQRVTLRCSPRSGDLSVYWYQQSLDQGLQFLIQYYNGEERAKGNILERFSAQQFPDLHSELNLSSLELGDSALYFCASSATSGADNEQFFGPGTRLTVL.

This clone is a singleton in its sample. The J gene is TRBJ2-3, the V gene TRBV5-1; 9 bases match TRBD2. Looked up from germline, CDR1 is SGHRS and CDR2 is YFSETQ. Germline trimming cut 6 bases from V and 2 bases from J; bases unmatched to any gene: 7. This CDR3 is built from 15 residues. CDR3 coding DNA: TGCGCCAGCATGACTAGCGGCCCGCCCACAGATACGCAGTATTTT. Translating it yields CASMTSGPPTDTQYF.

The rearrangement links TRBV19 to TRBJ1-1, with TRBD1 matching over 8 bases. V shed 3 bases and J 1 base; nucleotides not matched to a gene: 4. The CDR3 spans 15 residues. CDR1 and CDR2 from the germline V gene are LNHDA and SQIVND (reference sequence). CDR3 loop: CASSMQGARNTEAFF. CDR3 in DNA: TGTGCCAGTAGTATGCAGGGGGCGCGGAACACTGAAGCTTTCTTT.

This clone was seen a few times. The chain recombines TRBV7-3 with TRBJ1-6, with a weak D call TRBD1 (6 bases). Trimming took off 3 bases at V and 10 bases at J, with 10 bases between the two ends. CDR3 length: 13 residues. Germline loops: CDR1 SGHTA, CDR2 FQGTGA. As DNA, the CDR3 is TGTGCCAGCAGCTTGGAAAGGGGGTCACCCCTCCACTTT. Its translation: CASSLERGSPLHF.

The rearrangement uses TRBV7-8 and TRBJ1-3; D remains unclear. V gave up 2 bases and J gave up 0 bases, with 8 bases separating them. CDR1 is SGHVS and CDR2 is FQNEAQ in the germline V gene. This CDR3 spans 15 amino acids. The CDR3 DNA follows: TGTGCCAGCAGCTTAAGACGGAGCTCTGGAAACACCATATATTTT. Translating it yields CASSLRRSSGNTIYF. The full variable domain, its missing parts supplied by reference TRBV7-8 and TRBJ1-3, is GAGVSQSPRYKVAKRGQDVALRCDPISGHVSLFWYQQALGQGPEFLTYFQNEAQLDKSGLPSDRFFAERPEGSVSTLKIQRTQQEDSAVYLCASSLRRSSGNTIYFGEGSWLTVV.

The J gene is TRBJ2-3, the V gene TRBV6-5, with D maybe TRBD2 (7 bases). CDR3 size: 15 residues. The V end was cut by 0 bases, the J end by 5 bases, with 12 bases between. Germline loops: CDR1 MNHEY, CDR2 SVGAGI. As DNA, the CDR3 is TGTGCCAGCAGTTACTCGGGGGGGCCGGGAGATACGCAGTATTTT. This codes for CASSYSGGPGDTQYF.

The rearrangement joins TRBV7-2 to TRBJ2-3; TRBD1 or TRBD2 may be the D gene (5 bases each). Germline values: CDR1 SGHTA, CDR2 FQGNSA. V lost 5 bases and J lost 0, with 12 bases in between. The CDR3 totals 15 residues. This CDR3 reads CASSRGTSSTDTQYF. CDR3 nucleotide sequence: TGTGCCAGCAGCCGTGGGACCTCTAGCACAGATACGCAGTATTTT.

The chain combines TRBV7-9 with TRBJ2-3; TRBD2 aligns across 8 bases. Germline CDR1 is SEHNR and CDR2 is FQNEAQ (reference sequence). The trim removed 0 bases at V and 4 bases at J, leaving 6 bases unmatched. This CDR3 is 16 amino acids long. The CDR3 region is CASSLAGGRFADTQYF. The CDR3 DNA sequence: TGTGCCAGCAGCTTAGCGGGCGGGAGGTTCGCAGATACGCAGTATTTT.

This sequence joins TRBV5-4 and TRBJ2-3, with TRBD2 matching over 9 bases. This CDR3 has 16 residues. Per the germline V gene, CDR1 is SGHNT and CDR2 is YYREEE (reference sequence). V trimming: 4 bases; J trimming: 0 bases; junction bases outside the gene matches: 6. CDR3 sequence (DNA): TGTGCCAGCAGCACGTGGGGACTAGCAAGCACAGATACGCAGTATTTT. Translated: CASSTWGLASTDTQYF.

The chain links TRBV6-5 to TRBJ2-2, with 7 bases matching TRBD2. Germline lookup yields CDR1 MNHEY and CDR2 SVGAGI. This CDR3 comprises 15 residues. Trimming cost V 11 bases and J 4 bases; bases outside gene matches: 13. CDR3 amino acids: CALSPGGEGTGELFF. CDR3 in DNA: TGTGCCCTCAGCCCCGGTGGGGAGGGCACCGGGGAGCTGTTTTTT.

This clone was observed a few times. The chain combines TRBV7-2 with TRBJ2-2, with 10 bases matching TRBD2. Germline CDR1 reads SGHTA; CDR2 reads FQGNSA. CDR3 length: 16 residues. V dropped 2 bases and J dropped 8; count of bases not matched to a gene: 8. CDR3 DNA sequence: TGTGCCAGCAGCTTAACGCTAGCGGGAGCTGGAGGGGAGCTGTTTTTT. The encoded protein is CASSLTLAGAGGELFF.

The rearrangement uses TRBV9 and TRBJ2-2; 8 nucleotides agree with TRBD2. Germline V lookup: CDR1 SGDLS, CDR2 YYNGEE. The CDR3 has 17 residues. V shed 0 bases, J shed 2 bases, and the junction held 6 bases outside the gene matches. The CDR3 nucleotides are TGTGCCAGCAGCGTAGCCGGACTAGCTGTTAACACCGGGGAGCTGTTTTTT. Its translation is CASSVAGLAVNTGELFF.

The CDR3 DNA sequence: TGTGCCAGCAGCCGGTCCGGGGGGCTCAACGAGCAGTACTTC. This codes for CASSRSGGLNEQYF. The chain has TRBV3-1 (or the pseudogene TRBV3-2) and TRBJ2-7; tentative D call: TRBD2 (7 bases). From germline, CDR1 is LGHDT and CDR2 YNNKEL (reference sequence). V dropped 4 bases and J dropped 5 bases, with 15 bases sitting between them. CDR3 size: 14 residues.

The rearrangement joins TRBV11-3 to TRBJ1-3, with D possibly being TRBD1 (6 bases). Germline loops: CDR1 SGHNT, CDR2 YENEEA. Trimming took 2 bases from V and 1 from J, leaving 12 bases between them. There are 16 residues in the CDR3. CDR3 residues: CASSLPGHNSGNTIYF. DNA of the CDR3: TGTGCCAGCAGCTTACCGGGACACAATTCTGGAAACACCATATATTTT.

The rearrangement joins TRBV5-8 to TRBJ1-6; D uncertain. Between the trimmed V and J ends, which lost 1 base and 6 bases, there was a span of 11 bases. This CDR3 contains 15 residues. Germline CDR1 is SGHTS and CDR2 is YDEGEE. The CDR3 reads CASSLTHRVNSPLHF. As DNA, the CDR3 is TGTGCCAGCAGCTTGACCCATCGCGTTAATTCACCCCTCCACTTT.

The chain is built from TRBV11-2 and TRBJ1-4, with 7 bases lining up with TRBD1. There are 12 residues in the CDR3. With V trimmed by 8 bases and J by 8 bases, 5 bases remained unmatched. Germline V gene lookup returns CDR1 SGHAT and CDR2 FQNNGV. In DNA form, the CDR3 reads TGTGCCAGCCAGAGACAGGGAGAAAAACTGTTTTTT. Translation: CASQRQGEKLFF.

The chain carries TRBV2 and TRBJ2-7; D gene uncertain. CDR1 is SNHLY, CDR2 FYNNEI, per germline. The CDR3 has 12 residues. V was cut by 8 bases and J by 0 bases, with 8 bases left in between. The CDR3 sequence: CASRQDSYEQYF. The CDR3, as DNA: TGTGCCAGCCGGCAGGACTCCTACGAGCAGTACTTC.

The V gene is TRBV5-5, the J gene TRBJ2-3; TRBD1 agrees at 7 bases. The CDR3 totals 14 residues. V gave up 0 bases and J gave up 2 bases; unmatched junction bases: 0. Germline V gene sequence: CDR1 SGHKS, CDR2 YYEKEE (reference sequence). CDR3 DNA: TGTGCCAGCAGCTTGGAGGGGGCCACAGATACGCAGTATTTT. As protein: CASSLEGATDTQYF.

The V call is TRBV7-9, the J call TRBJ2-1; unclear D gene. V lost 2 bases and J 9 bases, leaving 8 bases between the germline ends. Per the germline V gene, CDR1 is SEHNR and CDR2 is FQNEAQ (reference sequence). The CDR3 contains 12 residues. The CDR3 region has the DNA TGTGCCAGCAGCTTAAAAGGGCTTGAGCAGTTCTTC. Its protein product is CASSLKGLEQFF.